The 15 T cell receptor beta chains below all came from one sample that was sequenced in a study of blood T cell repertoires in COVID-19. The table came from immunoSEQ multiplex PCR; TCRdb's copy has only in-frame clones and leaves some out. The table includes about 240,000 clones, roughly 87% detected once. The sequenced sample was PBMCs or T cells enriched from blood (not recorded which). These receptors were obtained from a woman aged 25 to 45 with acute COVID-19.

The chain recombines TRBV18 with TRBJ1-1; D is possibly TRBD1 (6 bases). This CDR3 comprises 14 residues. The germline CDR1 and CDR2 sequences are KGHSH and LQKENI. Trimming removed 8 bases at V and 1 base at J, with 14 bases between. The CDR3 is CASDKTGGNTEAFF. In DNA form, the CDR3 reads TGTGCCAGCGACAAGACAGGAGGGAACACTGAAGCTTTCTTT. The variable domain in full, with the rest retrieved from reference TRBV18 and TRBJ1-1, is NAGVMQNPRHLVRRRGQEARLRCSPMKGHSHVYWYRQLPEEGLKFMVYLQKENIIDESGMPKERFSAEFPKEGPSILRIQQVVRGDSAAYFCASDKTGGNTEAFFGQGTRLTVV.

J is TRBJ2-7 and V is TRBV19; 11 bases fit TRBD1. CDR3 length equals 15 residues. The germline gives CDR1 LNHDA, CDR2 SQIVND (reference sequence). V dropped 7 bases and J dropped 1; count of bases not matched to a gene: 6. CDR3 residues: CASTPGTGGSYEQYF. In DNA, the CDR3 is TGTGCCAGTACCCCCGGGACAGGGGGATCCTACGAGCAGTACTTC.

The chain recombines TRBV27 with TRBJ1-1, with D possibly TRBD1 on 6 matching bases. Germline CDR1 reads MNHEY; CDR2 reads SMNVEV (reference sequence). The CDR3 has 11 amino acids. V lost 5 bases, J lost 6 bases, and 7 bases lay in between. CDR3 protein: CASSTGPEAFF. The DNA for the CDR3 is TGTGCCAGCAGTACAGGGCCTGAAGCTTTCTTT.

V gene TRBV4-3 combines with J gene TRBJ1-2; no reliable D call. V was trimmed by 0 bases and J by 3 bases, leaving 11 bases between them. Per the germline V gene, CDR1 is LGHNA and CDR2 is YSLEER. The CDR3 is 15 amino acids. CDR3 region: CASSQDPTDYYGYTF. CDR3 in DNA: TGCGCCAGCAGCCAAGATCCGACCGACTACTATGGCTACACCTTC.

Concerning this clone: The sample carries other DNA sequences with the same CDR3. The rearrangement joins TRBV2 to TRBJ1-1, with D perhaps matching TRBD1 (5 bases). With 5 bases removed from V and 1 base from J, the gap between germline ends came to 5 bases. The germline V gene has CDR1 SNHLY and CDR2 FYNNEI. CDR3 length equals 12 residues. CDR3 region: CASSQGNTEAFF. In DNA, the CDR3 is TGTGCCAGCAGTCAGGGGAACACTGAAGCTTTCTTT.

The chain recombines TRBV4-1 with TRBJ1-1; TRBD1 matches 7 bases. CDR1 MGHRA and CDR2 YSYEKL come from the germline V gene. The V and J ends lost 7 bases and 1 base, in that order; junction bases with no gene match: 9. The CDR3 has 15 amino acids. The chain's CDR3 is CASKTLGTANTEAFF. The CDR3 nucleotides are TGCGCCAGCAAAACCCTCGGGACAGCGAACACTGAAGCTTTCTTT.

A single count supports this clone. This sequence joins TRBV10-3 and TRBJ1-1; 7 nucleotides line up with TRBD1. J gave up 6 bases and V 6 bases, and 7 bases lay outside the gene matches. CDR1 is ENHRY and CDR2 is SYGVKD in the germline V gene. The CDR3 covers 13 residues. For the CDR3, the DNA is TGTGCCATCAGCCACGACAGGGTTGCTGAAGCTTTCTTT. Its protein is CAISHDRVAEAFF.

The chain is built from TRBV12-5 and TRBJ1-1; possible D gene TRBD1, 6 bases. The CDR3 has 15 amino acids. Between the trimmed V and J ends, which lost 2 bases and 0 bases, there was a span of 10 bases. Germline V gene data show CDR1 as LGHNT and CDR2 as FRNRAP. The CDR3 protein is CASGLPTGVNTEAFF. The CDR3 DNA reads TGTGCTAGTGGTTTGCCGACAGGAGTGAACACTGAAGCTTTCTTT.

The V gene is TRBV7-9, the J gene TRBJ1-1; tentative D call: TRBD1 (6 bases). The germline V and J ends were trimmed by 1 base and 4 bases, with 10 bases remaining between them. The CDR3 runs 14 residues. Per germline, CDR1 SEHNR and CDR2 FQNEAQ (reference sequence). The CDR3 is CASSLVGGPTEAFF. The CDR3 DNA follows: TGTGCCAGCAGCTTAGTCGGGGGGCCCACTGAAGCTTTCTTT.

The V and J genes are TRBV12-3 or TRBV12-4 and TRBJ2-2, with D uncertain. The CDR3 spans 12 residues. The ends were cut back, 8 bases at V and 6 bases at J, with 10 bases in the middle. The DNA of the CDR3 is TGTGCCAGCGGGCCTGGGCCCGGGGAGCTGTTTTTT. Its protein is CASGPGPGELFF.

The chain has TRBV12-5 and TRBJ2-1; 8 bases agree with TRBD1. CDR1 and CDR2 from the germline V gene are LGHNT and FRNRAP. V trimming: 9 bases; J trimming: 1 base; junction bases outside the gene matches: 11. The CDR3 spans 16 residues. In nucleotides, the CDR3 is TGTGCTAGCGGGTACACGTGGACAGGGTCCTACAATGAGCAGTTCTTC. It translates to CASGYTWTGSYNEQFF.

This sequence joins TRBV18 and TRBJ2-5; D perhaps matches TRBD1 (5 bases). The germline V and J ends were trimmed by 6 bases and 0 bases, with 11 bases remaining between them. The length of the CDR3 is 14 residues. Looked up from germline, CDR1 is KGHSH and CDR2 is LQKENI. The CDR3 loop is CASSANRYQETQYF. CDR3 in DNA: TGTGCCAGCTCCGCAAACAGGTACCAAGAGACCCAGTACTTC.

The rearrangement joins TRBV2 to TRBJ1-1; 7 nucleotides match TRBD1. V was clipped by 7 bases and J by 5 bases; unmatched bases: 7. Germline-derived CDR1 and CDR2 are SNHLY and FYNNEI. The CDR3 has 13 residues. The CDR3 DNA follows: TGTGCCAGCATTGCACAGGGGTTAACTGAAGCTTTCTTT. The encoded protein is CASIAQGLTEAFF.

V usage is TRBV7-9 and J usage is TRBJ1-5, with 8 bases matching TRBD1. The CDR3 contains 14 residues. Trimming at V came to 4 bases and at J to 4 bases, leaving 3 bases not matched to a gene. CDR1 is SEHNR and CDR2 is FQNEAQ in the germline V gene (reference sequence). The CDR3 here is CASSSDRVNQPQHF. The CDR3, as DNA: TGTGCCAGCAGCTCGGACAGGGTGAATCAGCCCCAGCATTTT.

The genes are TRBV29-1 and TRBJ2-1; a possible D gene is TRBD2 (6 bases). CDR3 length: 11 amino acids. V was shortened by 4 bases and J by 9 bases, with 10 bases between the two germline ends. Per the germline V gene, CDR1 is SQVTM and CDR2 is ANQGSEA. The CDR3 loop reads CSVGLSGEQFF. CDR3 nucleotide sequence: TGCAGCGTTGGGCTTAGCGGTGAGCAGTTCTTC.